The T cell receptor (beta chain) described here comes from a study of OX40 agonist ivuxolimab in advanced cancers. Study observations and caveats: The authors also found low normalized T-cell clonal expansion in some nonresponders. At 0.1 to 3.0 mg/kg, clonal expansion of CD4+ and CD8+ blood T cells had occurred by week 6.

Profiling relied on immunoSEQ multiplex PCR, and the TCRdb table lists in-frame clones only, not all of them. The sample records over 65,000 clones, 70% to 90% being singletons. Trimming stripped 1 base from V and 9 bases from J, with 9 bases between. Germline V gene data show CDR1 as GTSNPN and CDR2 as SVGIG (reference sequence). The CDR3 is made up of 12 amino acids. Notes on this clone: Its target is not known.

The source is an adult with an advanced solid tumor such as melanoma, head and neck, liver or kidney cancer. The V and J genes are TRBV30 and TRBJ2-2, with D perhaps matching TRBD1 (6 bases). This material consisted of CD4+ or CD8+ T cells sorted from blood, taken in a trial of the OX40 agonist ivuxolimab. The CDR3 here is CAWSGGPRELFF. DNA of the CDR3: TGTGCCTGGAGTGGGGGGCCAAGGGAGCTGTTTTTT.